What follows are 20 T cell receptor beta chains derived from one specimen sequenced in a study of regulatory T cells in long-lasting Graves disease. Time point defined: persistent/refractory GD, antithyroid drugs over 5 years with positive TRAb. Preparation of the TCR library used RNA extracted from PBMCs. Through Arm-PCR of CDR3 regions and iRepertoire HTBI primers, TCR beta libraries were built. TCRdb analysed the multiplex PCR reads with MiXCR anew, one entry per CDR3 protein. The sample lists more than 300,000 distinct CDR3 sequences; around 23% were seen once. Sequenced here: peripheral blood mononuclear cells (PBMCs), sampled when the disease was refractory, from a patient treated with antithyroid drugs. Receptors were obtained from a woman in her thirties or forties with Graves disease.

This clonotype was found a few times. The rearrangement links TRBV19 to TRBJ1-5; weak D call: TRBD1 (5 bases). This CDR3 spans 17 amino acids. Germline CDR1 is LNHDA and CDR2 is SQIVND (reference sequence). Trimming cost V 5 bases and J 0 bases, with 17 bases left between them. This CDR3 is CASSQGGRGYSNQPQHF. CDR3 coding DNA: TGTGCCAGTAGTCAGGGAGGCCGCGGATATAGCAATCAGCCCCAGCATTTT.

CDR3 in amino acids: CASSPMFAGGVKGGELFF. For the CDR3, the DNA is TGTGCCAGCAGCCCGATGTTCGCGGGAGGTGTCAAAGGCGGGGAGCTGTTTTTT. The V and J genes are TRBV7-9 and TRBJ2-2; 8 bases are a match to TRBD2. Germline V CDR1 and CDR2: SEHNR, FQNEAQ (reference sequence). With V trimmed by 5 bases and J by 7 bases, 18 bases remained unmatched. This CDR3 has 18 amino acids. Supplemented by reference TRBV7-9 and TRBJ2-2, the full variable domain reads DTGVSQNPRHKITKRGQNVTFRCDPISEHNRLYWYRQTLGQGPEFLTYFQNEAQLEKSRLLSDRFSAERPKGSFSTLEIQRTEQGDSAMYLCASSPMFAGGVKGGELFFGEGSRLTVL.

This clonotype was counted ten times or more. The rearrangement uses TRBV28 and TRBJ1-5; D gene ambiguous. The CDR3 runs 12 residues. Germline loops: CDR1 MDHEN, CDR2 SYDVKM. Between the trimmed V and J ends, which lost 4 bases and 5 bases, there was a span of 6 bases. The CDR3 nucleotides are TGTGCCAGCAGTTCCTATTATCAGCCCCAGCATTTT. Its translation: CASSSYYQPQHF.

This clonotype appeared a few times. V and J are TRBV2 and TRBJ1-3, with D possibly TRBD1 on 5 matching bases. Trimming took 8 bases from V and 0 from J, leaving 17 bases between them. The CDR3 totals 16 residues. The V gene's germline CDR1 is SNHLY and CDR2 FYNNEI. The CDR3 is CASGPVGRSSGNTIYF. The CDR3 region has the DNA TGTGCCAGCGGCCCTGTGGGGCGTTCCTCTGGAAACACCATATATTTT.

This clonotype was detected many times. This chain joins TRBV20-1 and TRBJ1-2; 9 nucleotides line up with TRBD1. There are 15 residues in the CDR3. J lost 6 bases, V lost 3 bases, and 11 bases had no gene match. Germline V lookup: CDR1 DFQATT, CDR2 SNEGSKA (reference sequence). CDR3 loop: CSARDRDRVSNGYTF. CDR3 DNA sequence: TGCAGTGCTAGGGACCGGGACAGGGTTTCCAATGGCTACACCTTC.

The chain couples TRBV30 to TRBJ2-7; no reliable D call. The CDR3 is 12 amino acids. Germline CDR1 is GTSNPN and CDR2 is SVGIG (reference sequence). The germline V and J ends were trimmed by 0 bases and 7 bases, with 10 bases remaining between them. The CDR3, as DNA: TGTGCCTGGAGTGTTGGGTACACGGAGCAGTACTTC. This translates into CAWSVGYTEQYF.

This rearrangement joins TRBV7-9 to TRBJ2-5; D unclear. V shed 5 bases and J shed 5 bases, with 12 bases lying between them. Germline assignment: CDR1 SEHNR and CDR2 FQNEAQ (reference sequence). The CDR3 is 13 residues long. The CDR3 DNA follows: TGTGCCAGCAGCCCATCTAGTACGGAGACCCAGTACTTC. Residues: CASSPSSTETQYF.

This clonotype appeared many times. The CDR3 bases are TGTGCCAGCATCACAGCGAACACCGGGGAGCTGTTTTTT. Amino acids: CASITANTGELFF. The chain links TRBV6-1 to TRBJ2-2; D ambiguous. Per germline, CDR1 MNHNS and CDR2 SASEGT. The germline V and J ends were trimmed by 7 bases and 0 bases, with 6 bases remaining between them. The CDR3 spans 13 residues.

This clonotype was counted ten times or more. The chain carries TRBV28 and TRBJ2-5; TRBD1 is a possible D gene (7 bases). Deletions cut 3 bases from V and 9 bases from J, with 26 bases between. Looked up from germline, CDR1 is MDHEN and CDR2 is SYDVKM. CDR3 size: 17 residues. The CDR3 nucleotides are TGTGCCAGCAGTTTTTCAGCTGGGGGGACAGCCTTGATGTCCCAGTACTTC. It encodes CASSFSAGGTALMSQYF.

This clonotype was detected ten times or more. The chain employs TRBV20-1 and TRBJ2-7; 9 bases are a match to TRBD2. This CDR3 has 15 residues. Germline CDR1 DFQATT, CDR2 SNEGSKA (reference sequence). V lost 6 bases, J lost 6 bases, and 15 bases stayed unmatched. In nucleotides, the CDR3 is TGCAGTGCGCCTCTAAGGGCGGGAGGGCCGAGCGAGCAGTACTTC. Its protein product is CSAPLRAGGPSEQYF.

CDR3 in amino acids: CASRAGAANQPQHF. In DNA, the CDR3 is TGCGCCAGCAGGGCAGGGGCAGCGAACCAGCCCCAGCATTTT. V is TRBV10-2 and J is TRBJ1-5; D might be TRBD1 (6 bases). Germline V CDR1 and CDR2: WSHSY, SAAADI. Between the trimmed V and J ends, which lost 6 bases and 7 bases, there was a span of 16 bases. The CDR3 is made up of 14 amino acids.

This clonotype has a count of ten or more. The chain joins TRBV11-2 to TRBJ2-5; 11 bases line up with TRBD2. The trim removed 4 bases at V and 2 bases at J, leaving 3 bases unmatched. The germline V gene has CDR1 SGHAT and CDR2 FQNNGV. This CDR3 region has 15 residues. The CDR3 here is CASSSGTSGQETQYF. In DNA form, the CDR3 reads TGTGCCAGCAGCTCCGGGACTAGCGGTCAAGAGACCCAGTACTTC.

This clonotype was counted ten times or more. V and J are TRBV27 and TRBJ1-2; 7 bases fit TRBD1. The CDR3 loop spans 18 amino acids. V was pared by 0 bases and J by 1 base, with 11 bases of the junction left unmatched. Germline V gene sequence: CDR1 MNHEY, CDR2 SMNVEV (reference sequence). The DNA for the CDR3 is TGTGCCAGCAGTTTATCTGGAGTCGACAGGGTTCTTAACTATGGCTACACCTTC. This translates into CASSLSGVDRVLNYGYTF.

Only a few counts were recorded for this clonotype. This sequence joins TRBV7-9 and TRBJ2-7, with 11 bases identical to TRBD2. This CDR3 has 14 residues. V dropped 3 bases and J dropped 6; count of bases not matched to a gene: 4. The germline CDR1 and CDR2 sequences are SEHNR and FQNEAQ (reference sequence). The chain's CDR3 is CASSFELAGAEQYF. The CDR3 bases are TGTGCCAGCAGCTTCGAACTAGCGGGAGCCGAGCAGTACTTC.

The sample holds many counts of this clonotype. The chain employs TRBV9 and TRBJ1-2; 8 nucleotides line up with TRBD1. The CDR3 has 13 residues. Germline V gene data show CDR1 as SGDLS and CDR2 as YYNGEE. The J segment lost 8 bases and the V segment lost 0 bases, leaving 3 bases of the junction unmatched. CDR3: CASSVDRGGGYTF. The CDR3 bases are TGTGCCAGCAGCGTAGACAGGGGGGGCGGCTACACCTTC.

There are a few counts of this clonotype. The chain links TRBV20-1 to TRBJ2-2, with TRBD2 matching 11 bases. The CDR3 totals 17 residues. Trimming cost V 2 bases and J 5 bases; bases outside gene matches: 10. CDR1 is DFQATT, CDR2 SNEGSKA, per germline (reference sequence). The CDR3 DNA is TGCAGTGCTAGACCGCATAGCGGGAGGGCCCGTACCGGGGAGCTGTTTTTT. The encoded protein is CSARPHSGRARTGELFF.

This clonotype was seen many times. This rearrangement joins TRBV12-3 or TRBV12-4 to TRBJ2-7; no reliable D call. Trimming pared 3 bases from V and 5 bases from J, leaving 14 bases between. The CDR3 is made up of 14 amino acids. CDR3 region: CASSLGWGSHEQYF. As DNA, the CDR3 is TGTGCCAGCAGTTTGGGTTGGGGTTCCCACGAGCAGTACTTC.

The chain links TRBV28 to TRBJ1-5, with D possibly TRBD1 on 5 matching bases. The V and J ends lost 4 bases and 4 bases respectively, with 14 bases between them. The CDR3 is 15 amino acids. Germline V gene lookup returns CDR1 MDHEN and CDR2 SYDVKM. The CDR3 nucleotides read TGTGCCAGCAGTTCTCCGGGGCTTTCTAATCAGCCCCAGCATTTT. It specifies CASSSPGLSNQPQHF.

At least ten counts were recorded for this clonotype. The V gene is TRBV6-1, the J gene TRBJ1-1; 9 bases are a match to TRBD1. Germline CDR1 reads MNHNS; CDR2 reads SASEGT. V dropped 7 bases and J dropped 5; count of bases not matched to a gene: 14. This CDR3 contains 16 residues. CDR3 protein: CASTRTGGFPGTEAFF. DNA for the CDR3: TGTGCCAGCACTCGTACAGGGGGCTTCCCCGGAACTGAAGCTTTCTTT.

J is TRBJ2-4 and V is TRBV5-6, with unresolved D. Germline V lookup: CDR1 SGHDT, CDR2 YYEEEE. Trimming cost V 0 bases and J 6 bases, with 10 bases left between them. The CDR3 covers 14 residues. CDR3 in amino acids: CASSLAIGSNIQYF. The CDR3 region has the DNA TGTGCCAGCAGCTTGGCCATTGGTTCAAACATTCAGTACTTC.